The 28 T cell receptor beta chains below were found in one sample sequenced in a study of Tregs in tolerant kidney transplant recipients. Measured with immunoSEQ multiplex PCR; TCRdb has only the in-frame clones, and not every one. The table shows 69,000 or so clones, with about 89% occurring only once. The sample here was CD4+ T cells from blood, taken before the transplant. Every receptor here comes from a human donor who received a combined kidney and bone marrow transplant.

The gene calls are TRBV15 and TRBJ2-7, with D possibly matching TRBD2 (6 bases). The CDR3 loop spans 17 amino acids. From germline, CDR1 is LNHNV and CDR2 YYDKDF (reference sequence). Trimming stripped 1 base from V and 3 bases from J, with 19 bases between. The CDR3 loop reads CATSRGGLGDSSYEQYF. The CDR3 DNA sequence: TGTGCCACCAGCAGAGGGGGGTTGGGGGACTCAAGCTACGAGCAGTACTTC.

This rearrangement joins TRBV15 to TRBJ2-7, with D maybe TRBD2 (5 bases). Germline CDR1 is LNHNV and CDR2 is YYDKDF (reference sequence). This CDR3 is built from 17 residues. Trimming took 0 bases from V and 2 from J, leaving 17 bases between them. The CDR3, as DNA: TGTGCCACCAGCAGAGATCGCGTGGCAGCGGCTACCTACGAGCAGTACTTC. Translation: CATSRDRVAAATYEQYF. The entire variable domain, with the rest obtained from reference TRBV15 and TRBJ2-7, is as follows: DAMVIQNPRYQVTQFGKPVTLSCSQTLNHNVMYWYQQKSSQAPKLLFHYYDKDFNNEADTPDNFQSRRPNTSFCFLDIRSPGLGDTAMYLCATSRDRVAAATYEQYFGPGTRLTVT.

Written as DNA, the CDR3 is TGTGCCAGCAGTTTAGGGACAGCTTTAGGCTACGAGCAGTACTTC. It is translated as CASSLGTALGYEQYF. The J gene is TRBJ2-7, the V gene TRBV28; 7 nucleotides agree with TRBD1. V shed 2 bases, J shed 3 bases, and the junction held 7 bases outside the gene matches. Germline-derived CDR1 and CDR2 are MDHEN and SYDVKM. This CDR3 contains 15 residues.

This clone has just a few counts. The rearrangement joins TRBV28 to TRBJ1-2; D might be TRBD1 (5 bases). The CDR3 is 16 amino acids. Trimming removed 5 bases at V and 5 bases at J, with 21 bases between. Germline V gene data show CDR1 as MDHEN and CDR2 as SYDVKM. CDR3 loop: CASSVTLGTGEYGYTF. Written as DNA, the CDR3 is TGTGCCAGCAGTGTAACCCTCGGAACAGGAGAATATGGCTACACCTTC.

The CDR3 DNA sequence: TGTGCCAGCAGCATTGGGACTAGCGGGAGGGCTAGCACAGATACGCAGTATTTT. Translating it yields CASSIGTSGRASTDTQYF. The gene calls are TRBV7-2 and TRBJ2-3, with 16 bases that match TRBD2. The CDR3 runs to 18 residues. CDR1 SGHTA and CDR2 FQGNSA come from the germline V gene. J lost 0 bases, V lost 5 bases, and 5 bases had no gene match.

The CDR3 is CASSPGTRSGANVLTF. CDR3 bases: TGTGCCAGCTCACCAGGCACCCGCTCTGGGGCCAACGTCCTGACTTTC. V usage is TRBV18 and J usage is TRBJ2-6; no clear D. This CDR3 comprises 16 residues. V was shortened by 2 bases and J by 0 bases, with 8 bases between the two germline ends. Germline CDR1 KGHSH, CDR2 LQKENI.

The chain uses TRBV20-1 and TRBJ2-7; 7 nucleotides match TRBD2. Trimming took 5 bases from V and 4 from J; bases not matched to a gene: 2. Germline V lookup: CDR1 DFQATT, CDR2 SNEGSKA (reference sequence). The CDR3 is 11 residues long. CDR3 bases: TGCAGTGCTCCCGGGGGGTACGAGCAGTACTTC. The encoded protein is CSAPGGYEQYF.

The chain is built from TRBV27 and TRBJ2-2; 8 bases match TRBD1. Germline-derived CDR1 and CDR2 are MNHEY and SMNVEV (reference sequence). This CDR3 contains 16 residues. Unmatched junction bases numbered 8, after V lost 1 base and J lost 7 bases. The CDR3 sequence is CASSLLTDRGLGELFF. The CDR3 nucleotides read TGTGCCAGCAGTTTATTAACCGACAGGGGCCTCGGGGAGCTGTTTTTT.

The CDR3 here is CASSEGQGGTEAFF. The CDR3 DNA sequence: TGTGCCAGCAGCGAGGGACAGGGTGGGACTGAAGCTTTCTTT. The J gene is TRBJ1-1, the V gene TRBV9; TRBD1 agrees at 9 bases. Germline V gene data show CDR1 as SGDLS and CDR2 as YYNGEE. The CDR3 covers 14 residues. V trimming: 3 bases; J trimming: 5 bases; junction bases outside the gene matches: 5.

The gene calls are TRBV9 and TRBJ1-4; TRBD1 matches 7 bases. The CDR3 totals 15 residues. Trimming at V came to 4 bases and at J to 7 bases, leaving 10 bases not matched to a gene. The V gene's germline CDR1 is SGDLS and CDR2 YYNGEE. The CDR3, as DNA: TGTGCCAGCAGCACCCTCAGGGGGTCAAGTGAAAAACTGTTTTTT. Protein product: CASSTLRGSSEKLFF. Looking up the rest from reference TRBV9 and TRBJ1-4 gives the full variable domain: DSGVTQTPKHLITATGQRVTLRCSPRSGDLSVYWYQQSLDQGLQFLIQYYNGEERAKGNILERFSAQQFPDLHSELNLSSLELGDSALYFCASSTLRGSSEKLFFGSGTQLSVL.

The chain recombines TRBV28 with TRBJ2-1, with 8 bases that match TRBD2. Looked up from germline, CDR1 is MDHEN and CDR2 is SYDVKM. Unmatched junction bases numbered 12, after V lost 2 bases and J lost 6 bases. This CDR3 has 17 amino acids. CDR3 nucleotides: TGTGCCAGCAGTTTAGTCCAGAAAGCGGGAGTAGGCAATGAGCAGTTCTTC. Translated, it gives CASSLVQKAGVGNEQFF.

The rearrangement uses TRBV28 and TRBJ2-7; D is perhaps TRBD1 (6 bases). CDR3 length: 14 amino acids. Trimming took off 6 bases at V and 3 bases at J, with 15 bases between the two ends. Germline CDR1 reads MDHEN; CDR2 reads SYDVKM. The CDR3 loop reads CASRARTANYEQYF. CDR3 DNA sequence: TGTGCCAGCAGAGCAAGGACAGCCAACTACGAGCAGTACTTC.

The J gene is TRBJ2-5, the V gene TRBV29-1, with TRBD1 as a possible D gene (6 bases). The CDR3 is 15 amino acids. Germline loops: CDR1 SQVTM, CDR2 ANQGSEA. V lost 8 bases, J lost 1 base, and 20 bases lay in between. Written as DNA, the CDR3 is TGCAGCATAGAAAGGTTCGAGGGGGTCCAAGAGACCCAGTACTTC. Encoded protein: CSIERFEGVQETQYF.

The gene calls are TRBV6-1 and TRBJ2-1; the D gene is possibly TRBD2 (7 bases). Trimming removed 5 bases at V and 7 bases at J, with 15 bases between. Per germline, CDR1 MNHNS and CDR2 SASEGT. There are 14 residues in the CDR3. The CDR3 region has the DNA TGTGCCAGCAGTCCTAGGGGGGGGTGGAATGAGCAGTTCTTC. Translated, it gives CASSPRGGWNEQFF.

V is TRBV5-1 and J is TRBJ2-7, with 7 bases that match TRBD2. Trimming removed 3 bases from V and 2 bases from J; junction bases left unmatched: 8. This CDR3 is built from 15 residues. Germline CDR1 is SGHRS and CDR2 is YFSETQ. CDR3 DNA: TGCGCCAGCAGCTGGATGGGGGAGGGCCCCTACGAGCAGTACTTC. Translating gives CASSWMGEGPYEQYF.

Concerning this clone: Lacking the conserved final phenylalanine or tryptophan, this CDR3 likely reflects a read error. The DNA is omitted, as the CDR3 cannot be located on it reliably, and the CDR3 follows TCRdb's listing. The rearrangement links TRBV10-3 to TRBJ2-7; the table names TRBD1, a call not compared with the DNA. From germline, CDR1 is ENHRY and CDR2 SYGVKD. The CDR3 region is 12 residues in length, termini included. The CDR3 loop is CAISESNGGTVI.

Here the CDR3 reads CASSLGRLTNQPQHF. CDR3 DNA sequence: TGTGCCAGCAGCTTGGGAAGACTTACTAATCAGCCCCAGCATTTT. The chain has TRBV5-6 and TRBJ1-5; D is unclear. The germline CDR1 and CDR2 sequences are SGHDT and YYEEEE. This CDR3 is 15 amino acids long. V gave up 0 bases and J gave up 4 bases, with 11 bases separating them.

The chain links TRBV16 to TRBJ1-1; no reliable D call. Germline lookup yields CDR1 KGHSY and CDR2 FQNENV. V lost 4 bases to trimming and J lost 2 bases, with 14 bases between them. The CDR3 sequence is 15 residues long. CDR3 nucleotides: TGTGCCAGCAGCCTGGTTATGCAGAAAAACACTGAAGCTTTCTTT. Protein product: CASSLVMQKNTEAFF.

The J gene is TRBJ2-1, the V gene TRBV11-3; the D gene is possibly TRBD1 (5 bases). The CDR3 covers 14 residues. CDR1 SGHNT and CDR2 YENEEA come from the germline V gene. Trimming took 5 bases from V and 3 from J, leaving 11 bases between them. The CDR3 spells CASSEGAGYNEQFF. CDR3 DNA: TGTGCCAGCAGCGAAGGGGCAGGCTACAATGAGCAGTTCTTC. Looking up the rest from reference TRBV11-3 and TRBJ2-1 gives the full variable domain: EAGVVQSPRYKIIEKKQPVAFWCNPISGHNTLYWYLQNLGQGPELLIRYENEEAVDDSQLPKDRFSAERLKGVDSTLKIQPAELGDSAVYLCASSEGAGYNEQFFGPGTRLTVL.

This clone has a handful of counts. For the CDR3, the DNA is TGTGCCAGCAGTTCCGGGACAGTTCATCAGCCCCAGCATTTT. It encodes CASSSGTVHQPQHF. V gene TRBV28 combines with J gene TRBJ1-5; 7 bases agree with TRBD1. V gave up 4 bases and J gave up 5 bases; unmatched junction bases: 5. The CDR3 is 14 amino acids. Germline V gives CDR1 MDHEN, CDR2 SYDVKM.

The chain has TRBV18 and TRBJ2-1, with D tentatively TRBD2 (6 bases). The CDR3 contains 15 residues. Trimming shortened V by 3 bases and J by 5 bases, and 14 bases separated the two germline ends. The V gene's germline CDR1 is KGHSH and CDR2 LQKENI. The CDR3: CASSPSGVGNNEQFF. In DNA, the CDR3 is TGTGCCAGCTCACCTAGCGGAGTAGGGAACAATGAGCAGTTCTTC.

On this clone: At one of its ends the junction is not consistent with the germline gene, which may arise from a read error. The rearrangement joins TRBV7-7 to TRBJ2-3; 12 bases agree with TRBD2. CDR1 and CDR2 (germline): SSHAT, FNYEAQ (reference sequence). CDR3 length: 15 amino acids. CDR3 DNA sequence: TGTGCTAGCAGTAAACTAGCGGGAGGATCAGATACGCAGTATTTT. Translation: CASSKLAGGSDTQYF.

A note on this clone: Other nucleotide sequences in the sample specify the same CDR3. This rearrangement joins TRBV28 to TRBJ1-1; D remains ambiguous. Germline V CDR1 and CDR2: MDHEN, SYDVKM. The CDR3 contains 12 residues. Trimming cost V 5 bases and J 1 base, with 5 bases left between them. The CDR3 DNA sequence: TGTGCCAGCAGTCGAGGGAACACTGAAGCTTTCTTT. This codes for CASSRGNTEAFF.

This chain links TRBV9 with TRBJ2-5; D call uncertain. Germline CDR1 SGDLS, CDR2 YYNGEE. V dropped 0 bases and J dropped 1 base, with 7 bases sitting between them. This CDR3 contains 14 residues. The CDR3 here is CASSVGHPQETQYF. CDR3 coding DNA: TGTGCCAGCAGCGTAGGACATCCCCAAGAGACCCAGTACTTC.

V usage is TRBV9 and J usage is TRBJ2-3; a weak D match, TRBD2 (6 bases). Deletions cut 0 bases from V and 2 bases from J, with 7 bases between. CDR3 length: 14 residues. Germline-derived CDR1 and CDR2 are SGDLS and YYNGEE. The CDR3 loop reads CASSVAGVTDTQYF. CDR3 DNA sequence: TGTGCCAGCAGCGTAGCGGGAGTCACAGATACGCAGTATTTT. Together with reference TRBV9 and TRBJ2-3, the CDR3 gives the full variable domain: DSGVTQTPKHLITATGQRVTLRCSPRSGDLSVYWYQQSLDQGLQFLIQYYNGEERAKGNILERFSAQQFPDLHSELNLSSLELGDSALYFCASSVAGVTDTQYFGPGTRLTVL.

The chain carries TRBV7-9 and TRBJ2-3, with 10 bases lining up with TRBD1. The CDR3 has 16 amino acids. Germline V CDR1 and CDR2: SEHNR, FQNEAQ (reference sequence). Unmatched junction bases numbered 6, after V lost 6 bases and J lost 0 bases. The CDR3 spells CASSYGTGASTDTQYF. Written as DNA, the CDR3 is TGTGCCAGCAGTTACGGGACAGGGGCTAGCACAGATACGCAGTATTTT. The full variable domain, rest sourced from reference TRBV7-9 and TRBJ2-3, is DTGVSQNPRHKITKRGQNVTFRCDPISEHNRLYWYRQTLGQGPEFLTYFQNEAQLEKSRLLSDRFSAERPKGSFSTLEIQRTEQGDSAMYLCASSYGTGASTDTQYFGPGTRLTVL.

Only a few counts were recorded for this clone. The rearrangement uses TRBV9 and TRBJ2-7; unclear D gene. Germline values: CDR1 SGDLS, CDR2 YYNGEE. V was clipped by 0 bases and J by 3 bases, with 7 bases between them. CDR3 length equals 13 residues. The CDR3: CASSVGSVYEQYF. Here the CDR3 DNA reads TGTGCCAGCAGCGTAGGGTCAGTCTACGAGCAGTACTTC.

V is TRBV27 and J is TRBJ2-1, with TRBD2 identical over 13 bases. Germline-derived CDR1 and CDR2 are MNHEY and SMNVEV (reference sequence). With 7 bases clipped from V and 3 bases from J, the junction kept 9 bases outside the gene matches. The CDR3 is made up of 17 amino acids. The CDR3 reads CASTPRTSGSFYNEQFF. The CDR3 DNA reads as TGTGCCAGCACCCCCCGGACTAGCGGGAGTTTCTACAATGAGCAGTTCTTC.